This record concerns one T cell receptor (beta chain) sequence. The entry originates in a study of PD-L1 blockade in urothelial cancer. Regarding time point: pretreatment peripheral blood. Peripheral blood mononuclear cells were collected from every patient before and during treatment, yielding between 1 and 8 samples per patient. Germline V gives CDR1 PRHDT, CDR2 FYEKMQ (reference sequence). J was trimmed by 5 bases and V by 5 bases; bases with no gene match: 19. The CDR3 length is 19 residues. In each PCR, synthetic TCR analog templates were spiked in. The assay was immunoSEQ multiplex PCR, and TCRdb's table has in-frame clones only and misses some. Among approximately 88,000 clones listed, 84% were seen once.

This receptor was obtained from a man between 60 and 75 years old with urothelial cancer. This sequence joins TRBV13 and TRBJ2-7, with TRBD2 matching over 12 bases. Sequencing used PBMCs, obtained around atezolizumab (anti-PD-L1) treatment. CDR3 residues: CASSPQPRTSGTAGHEQYF. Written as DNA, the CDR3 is TGTGCCAGCAGCCCCCAACCTCGGACTAGCGGGACGGCAGGCCACGAGCAGTACTTC.